This T cell receptor beta chain derives from a study of CD8 T cells in ankylosing spondylitis. Study-wide points: One TCR beta motif, made up of seven to nine highly homologous variants, appeared characteristic of ankylosing spondylitis blood. Disease-linked clones reportedly concentrated significantly in matched ankylosing spondylitis synovial fluid. There were earlier reports of some motif variants in reactive arthritis synovial fluid and blood.

Deletions cut 0 bases from V and 5 bases from J, with 18 bases between. CDR1 SGHRS and CDR2 YFSETQ come from the germline V gene. This CDR3 spans 17 amino acids. Scientists made TCR beta libraries using quantitative 5'-RACE with molecular barcodes. TCRdb reprocessed the 5' RACE reads with MiXCR, giving one entry per CDR3 protein. The sample holds about 300,000 distinct CDR3 sequences, around 10% seen once. This clonotype has a count of ten or more. The antigen is undetermined. This TCR was sampled from a female donor with ankylosing spondylitis or in good health (not recorded which). Sequenced: blood, either unsorted or a sorted T cell fraction (not recorded which). The J gene is TRBJ2-1, the V gene TRBV5-1; maybe TRBD1 (6 bases). In nucleotides, the CDR3 is TGCGCCAGCAGCTTGGTCGGGAACAGGGCTCTCAACAATGAGCAGTTCTTC. This codes for CASSLVGNRALNNEQFF.